This TCR beta chain is from a study of cytomegalovirus exposure and HLA in healthy donors. Turning to the study itself: Early on, a data release was issued that held 80 million to 90 million unique TCRs from HLA-typed donors.

The PCR ran on 60 Vbeta and 13 Jbeta primers. Clones were read by immunoSEQ multiplex PCR, and TCRdb kept only the in-frame ones, dropping some. This sample has about 210,000 clones; about nine tenths occur once, and the top ten carry around 0.98%. The germline CDR1 and CDR2 sequences are MNHNS and SASEGT. J was trimmed by 1 base and V by 6 bases; bases with no gene match: 5. This CDR3 is built from 15 residues. The sample consisted of PBMCs. This rearrangement joins TRBV6-1 to TRBJ2-2, with 7 bases that match TRBD2. The source is a boy under 10 years old in good health and CMV-seronegative. CDR3 coding DNA: TGTGCCAGCAGCCACGGGAGGAGGAACACCGGGGAGCTGTTTTTT. Its translation is CASSHGRRNTGELFF.